The 32 T cell receptor beta chains in this list originate from one sample, sequenced in a study of prognosis after radiotherapy for stage I lung cancer (dated by TCRdb to 2020 to 2023). For sequencing, an Illumina HiSeq 3000 was employed. Two rounds of multiplex PCR were used to amplify the TCR beta CDR3 region from genomic DNA. In the first PCR round, primers specific to each TRBV and TRBJ gene were used, and the primer sequences were filed in Chinese patent CN105087789A. TCRdb redid the processing of the public reads, applying fastp at Q25 and MiXCR, and retained in-frame beta chains. Rows with one shared CDR3 protein collapse into an entry with the most common genes and DNA. In all, the sample holds about 22,000 distinct CDR3 sequences, and roughly two fifths of those were seen once. The ten largest clones capture 20% to 25% of the sample. Material: PBMCs, obtained before or after stereotactic body radiation therapy (not recorded which). The origin of the receptors is a donor aged 50 or older with non-small cell lung cancer.

This clonotype was recorded at least ten times. This chain connects TRBV20-1 to TRBJ1-3; TRBD1 might be the D (6 bases). This CDR3 region has 18 residues. Between the trimmed V and J ends, which lost 3 bases and 0 bases, there was a span of 21 bases. Per germline, CDR1 DFQATT and CDR2 SNEGSKA (reference sequence). CDR3: CSARPRVWGASSGNTIYF. The DNA for the CDR3 is TGCAGTGCTAGGCCGAGGGTATGGGGGGCAAGCTCTGGAAACACCATATATTTT.

This clonotype was seen ten or more times. The rearrangement links TRBV5-8 to TRBJ2-6; possible D gene TRBD1, 5 bases. The germline V gene has CDR1 SGHTS and CDR2 YDEGEE. This CDR3 comprises 15 residues. The V and J ends lost 4 bases and 2 bases respectively, with 10 bases between them. The CDR3 loop is CASSHQGTGANVLTF. CDR3 DNA: TGTGCCAGCAGCCACCAGGGAACTGGGGCCAACGTCCTGACTTTC.

This clonotype was seen just once. With only one base between it and a far larger clone, this is likely a read error. V and J are TRBV6-5 and TRBJ2-1; D not resolved. The CDR3 totals 11 residues. Between the trimmed V and J ends, which lost 7 bases and 5 bases, there was a span of 6 bases. Germline V lookup: CDR1 MNHEY, CDR2 SVGAGI. CDR3 coding DNA: TGTGCCAGCATGAGAAACAATGAGCAGTTCTTC. This translates into CASMRNNEQFF.

This clonotype was seen ten or more times. The chain couples TRBV6-1 to TRBJ2-4, with unresolved D. This CDR3 is 11 amino acids long. Trimming stripped 10 bases from V and 0 bases from J, with 4 bases between. Germline CDR1 is MNHNS and CDR2 is SASEGT. CDR3 loop: CATPAKNIQYF. The CDR3 DNA reads TGTGCCACCCCAGCCAAAAACATTCAGTACTTC.

As concerns this clonotype: One end of the junction is discordant with germline, which a read error may explain. J is TRBJ2-1 and V is TRBV20-1; 9 positions match TRBD2. The CDR3 sequence is 15 residues long. CDR1 is DFQATT, CDR2 SNEGSKA, per germline (reference sequence). The CDR3 sequence: CSSRGSGTSWNEQFF. In nucleotides, the CDR3 is TGCAGTTCTAGGGGGTCCGGGACTAGCTGGAATGAGCAGTTCTTC.

The rearrangement uses TRBV6-5 and TRBJ2-5; TRBD2 agrees at 11 bases. With 2 bases clipped from V and 4 bases from J, the junction kept 12 bases outside the gene matches. Per germline, CDR1 MNHEY and CDR2 SVGAGI. The CDR3 sequence is 18 residues long. The CDR3 loop is CASSYPISGGASGETQYF. CDR3 bases: TGTGCCAGCAGTTACCCGATTAGCGGGGGGGCCTCGGGAGAGACCCAGTACTTC.

The rearrangement joins TRBV30 to TRBJ1-6; no reliable D call. V lost 0 bases to trimming and J lost 18 bases, with 15 bases between them. The length of the CDR3 is 12 residues. Germline V gene data show CDR1 as GTSNPN and CDR2 as SVGIG (reference sequence). CDR3 sequence (DNA): TGTGCCTGGAGTGTACAAGGCGGCTCGAACCACTTT. Translation gives CAWSVQGGSNHF.

The gene calls are TRBV6-2 or TRBV6-3 and TRBJ2-5; D is undetermined. Per germline, CDR1 MNHEY and CDR2 SVGEGT. The CDR3 contains 14 residues. Trimming shortened V by 2 bases and J by 1 base, and 8 bases separated the two germline ends. DNA of the CDR3: TGTGCCAGCAGTTACATAAACCCCCAAGAGACCCAGTACTTC. Translating it yields CASSYINPQETQYF.

The rearrangement links TRBV6-1 to TRBJ2-7; the D gene is possibly TRBD2 (6 bases). Trimming stripped 8 bases from V and 7 bases from J, with 24 bases between. CDR3 length: 15 amino acids. CDR1 is MNHNS and CDR2 is SASEGT in the germline V gene. The CDR3 region is CASVERTIWIGEQYF. The DNA for the CDR3 is TGTGCCAGCGTAGAACGGACTATCTGGATAGGGGAGCAGTACTTC.

This clonotype has at least ten counts. The V gene is TRBV12-3 or TRBV12-4, the J gene TRBJ1-2; tentative D call: TRBD1 (6 bases). This CDR3 is built from 15 residues. Trimming pared 10 bases from V and 6 bases from J, leaving 24 bases between. In DNA, the CDR3 is TGTGCCACCCAGCACACCGGACAGACTTTGGATGGCTACACCTTC. Protein product: CATQHTGQTLDGYTF.

The table lists this clonotype with many counts. The chain joins TRBV20-1 to TRBJ2-3; 11 positions agree with TRBD2. The CDR3 consists of 15 residues. The trim removed 1 base at V and 7 bases at J, leaving 7 bases unmatched. Germline V lookup: CDR1 DFQATT, CDR2 SNEGSKA (reference sequence). The CDR3 DNA is TGCAGTGCTAGAGGGAGACTAGCGGGATTGAATACGCAGTATTTT. This encodes CSARGRLAGLNTQYF.

As for this clonotype: The junction and the germline gene differ at one end; a read error may be behind it. The chain joins TRBV5-1 to TRBJ2-3, with TRBD2 matching over 7 bases. Germline CDR1 and CDR2: SGHRS and YFSETQ. The CDR3 extends over 15 amino acids. For the CDR3, the DNA is TGCGCCAACAGCGTCCCTAGCGGTAACACAGATACGCAGTATTTT. Its protein product is CANSVPSGNTDTQYF.

This clonotype came up a few times. The rearrangement uses TRBV12-3 or TRBV12-4 and TRBJ2-7; 7 bases map to TRBD1. The CDR3 totals 14 residues. The J segment lost 6 bases and the V segment lost 5 bases, leaving 10 bases of the junction unmatched. CDR3 DNA: TGTGCCAGCAGTCACCAACAGGGGTGGGGCGAGCAGTACTTC. Protein product: CASSHQQGWGEQYF.

This clonotype came up once. V is TRBV5-1 and J is TRBJ2-5; TRBD2 is a possible D gene (5 bases). The V end lost 0 bases, the J end lost 2 bases, and 17 bases lay between the germline ends. The V gene's germline CDR1 is SGHRS and CDR2 YFSETQ. This CDR3 is 17 amino acids long. CDR3 amino acids: CASSLGPAAGGQETQYF. The CDR3 bases are TGCGCCAGCAGCTTGGGCCCGGCGGCGGGTGGACAAGAGACCCAGTACTTC.

In regard to this clonotype: A much larger clonotype is one base distant, so this may be a read error. J is TRBJ2-3 and V is TRBV24-1; TRBD2 might be the D (5 bases). The CDR3 is made up of 15 amino acids. Germline lookup yields CDR1 KGHDR and CDR2 SFDVKD. V lost 7 bases and J lost 10, with 23 bases in between. The CDR3 loop reads CATSHRGSSTYAQYF. The CDR3, as DNA: TGTGCCACCAGCCATCGGGGATCTAGCACATATGCGCAGTATTTT.

This clonotype was observed at least ten times. The gene calls are TRBV6-5 and TRBJ2-7, with D unclear. Trimming took 2 bases from V and 0 from J, leaving 5 bases between them. This CDR3 spans 13 amino acids. Germline V gene lookup returns CDR1 MNHEY and CDR2 SVGAGI. In nucleotides, the CDR3 is TGTGCCAGCAGTTACGCCCCCTCCTACGAGCAGTACTTC. This sequence encodes CASSYAPSYEQYF.

This clonotype was counted many times. The V gene is TRBV30, the J gene TRBJ2-2; 8 positions agree with TRBD1. From germline, CDR1 is GTSNPN and CDR2 SVGIG (reference sequence). CDR3 length: 13 amino acids. After removal of 2 bases from V and 7 bases from J, the junction contained 3 bases not matched to a gene. As DNA, the CDR3 is TGTGCCTGGAGTTCAGGGGGCAGCGGGGAGCTGTTTTTT. Residues: CAWSSGGSGELFF.

As concerns this clonotype: A read error may account for a junction end that differs from germline. V is TRBV6-1 and J is TRBJ2-7; D could derive from TRBD1 or TRBD2 (5 bases each). Germline V gene data show CDR1 as MNHNS and CDR2 as SASEGT. This CDR3 is 15 amino acids long. CDR3 sequence: CASSPSLGTSLEQHF. DNA for the CDR3: TGTGCCAGCAGCCCATCACTCGGGACCTCTCTCGAGCAGCACTTC.

This clonotype was counted a few times. The chain uses TRBV27 and TRBJ2-2, with a weak D call TRBD2 (6 bases). Germline V gives CDR1 MNHEY, CDR2 SMNVEV (reference sequence). The CDR3 loop spans 14 amino acids. Between the trimmed V and J ends, which lost 6 bases and 4 bases, there was a span of 12 bases. In DNA, the CDR3 is TGTGCCAGCAGGAGCGGGCGGACCACCGGGGAGCTGTTTTTT. This sequence encodes CASRSGRTTGELFF.

Concerning this clonotype itself: Because the CDR3 is missing its conserved closing phenylalanine or tryptophan, this is likely a read error. The gene calls are TRBV27 and TRBJ2-7; TRBD2 matches 8 bases. CDR1 is MNHEY, CDR2 SMNVEV, per germline (reference sequence). This CDR3 contains 14 residues. This CDR3 reads CAGSSAGALGEQYS. The CDR3 nucleotides are TGTGCCGGCAGTTCAGCGGGAGCGTTGGGCGAGCAGTACTCC.

This chain joins TRBV28 and TRBJ1-3; D gene ambiguous. V was shortened by 7 bases and J by 4 bases, with 8 bases between the two germline ends. CDR1 is MDHEN, CDR2 SYDVKM, per germline. This CDR3 has 12 residues. CDR3 sequence (DNA): TGTGCCAGCACCACAGTCGGAAACACCATATATTTT. This translates into CASTTVGNTIYF.

For this clonotype: A read error may account for a junction end that differs from germline. This chain connects TRBV2 to TRBJ2-7; 12 bases agree with TRBD2. The CDR3 has 15 amino acids. Germline CDR1 SNHLY, CDR2 FYNNEI. The CDR3 sequence is CASRPGLAGPHEQYF. The CDR3 coding sequence is TGTGCCAGCAGACCTGGACTAGCGGGACCCCACGAACAGTACTTC. The full variable domain, its missing parts supplied by reference TRBV2 and TRBJ2-7, is EPEVTQTPSHQVTQMGQEVILRCVPISNHLYFYWYRQILGQKVEFLVSFYNNEISEKSEIFDDQFSVERPDGSNFTLKIRSTKLEDSAMYFCASRPGLAGPHEQYFGPGTRLTVT.

This clonotype was seen repeatedly, ten times or more. The J gene is TRBJ1-1, the V gene TRBV15; D possibly corresponds to TRBD1 (5 bases). V was trimmed by 3 bases and J by 6 bases, leaving 14 bases between them. The CDR3 sequence is 14 residues long. Germline CDR1 and CDR2: LNHNV and YYDKDF (reference sequence). The CDR3 sequence: CATSRDPQGPEAFF. Here the CDR3 DNA reads TGTGCCACCAGCAGGGACCCCCAGGGTCCTGAAGCTTTCTTT.

This clonotype was detected once. The chain couples TRBV7-2 to TRBJ1-2, with TRBD1 matching over 7 bases. Trimming removed 10 bases from V and 0 bases from J; junction bases left unmatched: 11. The CDR3 extends over 15 amino acids. CDR1 and CDR2 from the germline V gene are SGHTA and FQGNSA. CDR3 sequence reads: CAMTPRGYSNYGYTF. The CDR3 bases are TGTGCCATGACCCCCAGGGGGTACTCTAACTATGGCTACACCTTC. The full variable domain, completed using reference TRBV7-2 and TRBJ1-2, is GAGVSQSPSNKVTEKGKDVELRCDPISGHTALYWYRQSLGQGLEFLIYFQGNSAPDKSGLPSDRFSAERTGGSVSTLTIQRTQQEDSAVYLCAMTPRGYSNYGYTFGSGTRLTVV.

The sample holds many counts of this clonotype. The chain joins TRBV5-4 to TRBJ2-2, with D perhaps matching TRBD2 (7 bases). Deletions cut 8 bases from V and 6 bases from J, with 14 bases between. Germline loops: CDR1 SGHNT, CDR2 YYREEE (reference sequence). This CDR3 region has 13 residues. CDR3 sequence reads: CARGGPSAGELFF. The CDR3 bases are TGTGCCAGGGGGGGGCCCAGCGCCGGGGAGCTGTTTTTT.

This clonotype is classed as medium-sized. The rearrangement joins TRBV5-1 to TRBJ2-1; unclear D gene. The V and J ends lost 0 bases and 3 bases respectively, with 7 bases between them. CDR1 is SGHRS and CDR2 is YFSETQ in the germline V gene. CDR3 size: 14 residues. CDR3 region: CASSLGTNYNEQFF. DNA of the CDR3: TGCGCCAGCAGCTTGGGAACTAACTACAATGAGCAGTTCTTC. Full variable domain (outside the CDR3, taken from reference TRBV5-1 and TRBJ2-1): KAGVTQTPRYLIKTRGQQVTLSCSPISGHRSVSWYQQTPGQGLQFLFEYFSETQRNKGNFPGRFSGRQFSNSRSEMNVSTLELGDSALYLCASSLGTNYNEQFFGPGTRLTVL.

A note on this clonotype: A read error may be the cause here, since a much bigger clone is one base away. V is TRBV6-2 or TRBV6-3 and J is TRBJ2-4, with D tentatively TRBD2 (7 bases). Germline values: CDR1 MNHEY, CDR2 SVGEGT. This CDR3 has 14 amino acids. Trimming removed 2 bases at V and 12 bases at J, with 17 bases between. CDR3 DNA: TGTGCCAGCAGTTACCAGATGGGGGGGGACACTCAGTACTTC. The encoded protein is CASSYQMGGDTQYF.

This clonotype was seen repeatedly, ten times or more. The rearrangement uses TRBV18 and TRBJ2-4; D is possibly TRBD2 (5 bases). The ends were cut back, 4 bases at V and 6 bases at J, with 10 bases in the middle. The germline V gene encodes CDR1 KGHSH and CDR2 LQKENI. The CDR3 runs 13 residues. CDR3 sequence (DNA): TGTGCCAGCTCACTGAGGGAGCCAAACATTCAGTACTTC. As protein: CASSLREPNIQYF.

The sample holds a few counts of this clonotype. A much larger clone is a single base away; this may be a read error. The chain couples TRBV29-1 to TRBJ2-7; 8 nucleotides agree with TRBD1. Germline V gene lookup returns CDR1 SQVTM and CDR2 ANQGSEA. CDR3 size: 15 residues. V lost 8 bases to trimming and J lost 0 bases; unmatched junction nucleotides: 12. The CDR3 reads CSFWESGQVSYEQYF. CDR3 sequence (DNA): TGCAGCTTTTGGGAGTCGGGACAGGTCTCCTACGAGCAGTACTTC.

There are a few counts of this clonotype. The chain uses TRBV6-1 and TRBJ1-1; no definite D call. This CDR3 is 16 amino acids long. Germline V gene sequence: CDR1 MNHNS, CDR2 SASEGT. The V end was cut by 5 bases, the J end by 1 base, with 17 bases between. CDR3 nucleotides: TGTGCCAGCAGTTACGAGGTGGGCCAGAAGAACACTGAAGCTTTCTTT. It translates to CASSYEVGQKNTEAFF.

This clonotype has at least ten counts. The gene calls are TRBV13 and TRBJ2-7; unclear D gene. The ends were cut back, 8 bases at V and 6 bases at J, with 14 bases in the middle. The germline V gene encodes CDR1 PRHDT and CDR2 FYEKMQ (reference sequence). The CDR3 runs to 12 residues. CDR3 amino acids: CASSLLEAEQYF. The CDR3 DNA reads as TGTGCCAGCTCACTTCTTGAGGCCGAGCAGTACTTC.

In its sample, this clonotype is medium-sized (0.01 to 0.1%). V usage is TRBV6-1 and J usage is TRBJ2-1; 12 nucleotides align to TRBD2. The germline gives CDR1 MNHNS, CDR2 SASEGT. The CDR3 spans 16 residues. The junction had 4 bases not matched to a gene; V was cut back by 0 bases and J by 7 bases. CDR3 loop: CASSEALAGGPNEQFF. In DNA form, the CDR3 reads TGTGCCAGCAGTGAAGCGCTAGCGGGAGGGCCGAATGAGCAGTTCTTC.